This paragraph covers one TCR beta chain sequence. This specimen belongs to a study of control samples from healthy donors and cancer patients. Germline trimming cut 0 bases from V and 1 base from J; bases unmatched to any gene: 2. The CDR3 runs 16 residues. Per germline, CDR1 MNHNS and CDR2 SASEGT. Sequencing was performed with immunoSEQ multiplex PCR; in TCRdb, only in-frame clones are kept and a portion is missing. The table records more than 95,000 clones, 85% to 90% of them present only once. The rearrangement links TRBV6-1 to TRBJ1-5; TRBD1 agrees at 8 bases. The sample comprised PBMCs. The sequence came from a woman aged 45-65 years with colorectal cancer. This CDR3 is CASSEATGVSNQPQHF. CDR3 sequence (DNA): TGTGCCAGCAGTGAAGCGACAGGGGTAAGCAATCAGCCCCAGCATTTT.